This TCR beta chain was captured in a study of CD4 and CD8 cells across lung adenocarcinoma regions. Germline V gene lookup returns CDR1 MNHNS and CDR2 SASEGT. The CDR3 is made up of 14 amino acids. TCRdb re-derived calls from the PCR reads in MiXCR, one entry per CDR3 protein. The table has about 27,000 distinct CDR3 sequences, 50% to 55% seen once. This clonotype is judged medium-sized. Localized lung adenocarcinoma, a non-small cell lung cancer, affected the donors. The receptor comes from a male donor with lung adenocarcinoma. The CD4 and CD8 labels of this study may be unreliable. The J gene is TRBJ2-1, the V gene TRBV6-1, with 8 bases matching TRBD2. The end of the DNA is better explained by TRBJ2-7, so the J call may be wrong. The sequencing sample was made of CD8+ T cells from the center of a lung tumor. CDR3 sequence reads: CASSDTLAAYEQYF. For the CDR3, the DNA is TGTGCCAGCAGTGATACACTAGCGGCCTACGAGCAGTACTTC.